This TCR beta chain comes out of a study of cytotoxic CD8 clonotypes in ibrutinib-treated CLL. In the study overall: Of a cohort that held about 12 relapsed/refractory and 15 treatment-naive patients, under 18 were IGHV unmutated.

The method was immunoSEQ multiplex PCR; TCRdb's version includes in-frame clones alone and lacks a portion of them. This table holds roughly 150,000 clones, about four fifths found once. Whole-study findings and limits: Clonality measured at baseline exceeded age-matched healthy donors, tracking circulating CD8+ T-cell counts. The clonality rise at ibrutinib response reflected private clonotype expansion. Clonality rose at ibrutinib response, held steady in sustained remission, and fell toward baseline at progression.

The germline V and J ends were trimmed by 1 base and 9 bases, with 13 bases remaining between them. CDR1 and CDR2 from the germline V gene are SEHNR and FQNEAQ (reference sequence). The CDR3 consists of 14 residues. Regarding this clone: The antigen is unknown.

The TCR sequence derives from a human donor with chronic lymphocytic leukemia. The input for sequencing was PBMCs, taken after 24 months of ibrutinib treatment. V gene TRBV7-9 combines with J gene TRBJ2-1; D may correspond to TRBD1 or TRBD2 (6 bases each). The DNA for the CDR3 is TGTGCCAGCAGCTTAGGGGTAAGGGGGGCTGAGCAGTTCTTC. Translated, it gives CASSLGVRGAEQFF.